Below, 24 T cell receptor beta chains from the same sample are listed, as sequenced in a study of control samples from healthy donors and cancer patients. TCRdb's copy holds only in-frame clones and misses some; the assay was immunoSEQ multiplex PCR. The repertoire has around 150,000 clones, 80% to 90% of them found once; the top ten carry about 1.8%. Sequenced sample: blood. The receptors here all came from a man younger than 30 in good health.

This CDR3 is CASSLMVDETQYF. Here the CDR3 DNA reads TGCGCCAGCAGCTTGATGGTCGACGAGACCCAGTACTTC. This rearrangement joins TRBV5-1 to TRBJ2-5, with D unclear. This CDR3 contains 13 residues. Trimming shortened V by 1 base and J by 5 bases, and 9 bases separated the two germline ends. The germline V gene encodes CDR1 SGHRS and CDR2 YFSETQ. Filled out from reference TRBV5-1 and TRBJ2-5, the complete variable domain reads KAGVTQTPRYLIKTRGQQVTLSCSPISGHRSVSWYQQTPGQGLQFLFEYFSETQRNKGNFPGRFSGRQFSNSRSEMNVSTLELGDSALYLCASSLMVDETQYFGPGTRLLVL.

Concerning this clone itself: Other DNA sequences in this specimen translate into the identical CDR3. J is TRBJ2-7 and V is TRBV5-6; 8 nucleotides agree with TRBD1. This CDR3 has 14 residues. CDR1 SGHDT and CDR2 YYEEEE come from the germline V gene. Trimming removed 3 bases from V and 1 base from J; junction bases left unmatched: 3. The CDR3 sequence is CASSSRDRSYEQYF. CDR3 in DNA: TGTGCCAGCAGCTCCCGGGACAGGTCCTACGAGCAGTACTTC.

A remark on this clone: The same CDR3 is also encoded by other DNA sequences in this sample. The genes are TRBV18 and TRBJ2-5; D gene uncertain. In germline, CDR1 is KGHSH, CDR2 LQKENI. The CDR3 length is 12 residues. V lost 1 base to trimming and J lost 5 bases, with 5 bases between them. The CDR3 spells CASSPLGETQYF. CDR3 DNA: TGTGCCAGCTCACCACTGGGGGAGACCCAGTACTTC.

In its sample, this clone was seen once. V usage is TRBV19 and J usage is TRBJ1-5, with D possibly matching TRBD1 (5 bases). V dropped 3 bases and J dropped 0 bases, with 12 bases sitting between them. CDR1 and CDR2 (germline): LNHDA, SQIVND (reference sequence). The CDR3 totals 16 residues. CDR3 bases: TGTGCCAGTAGTATTCTCGGAGGGGTTAGCAATCAGCCCCAGCATTTT. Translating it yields CASSILGGVSNQPQHF.

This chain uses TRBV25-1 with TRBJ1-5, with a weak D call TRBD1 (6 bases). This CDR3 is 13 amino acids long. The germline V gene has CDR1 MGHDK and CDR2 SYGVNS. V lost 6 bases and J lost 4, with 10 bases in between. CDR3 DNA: TGTGCCAGCAGCAGGGGAGGAAATCAGCCCCAGCATTTT. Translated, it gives CASSRGGNQPQHF.

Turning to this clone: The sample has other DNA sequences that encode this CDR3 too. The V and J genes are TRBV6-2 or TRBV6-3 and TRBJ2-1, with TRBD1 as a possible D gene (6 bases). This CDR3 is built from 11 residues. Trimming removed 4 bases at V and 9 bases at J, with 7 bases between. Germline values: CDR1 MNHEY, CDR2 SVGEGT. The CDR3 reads CASSLGGEQFF. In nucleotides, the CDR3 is TGTGCCAGCAGTTTAGGGGGTGAGCAGTTCTTC.

CDR3 bases: TGTGCCAGCAGTCGGGACAACTATGGCTACACCTTC. It encodes CASSRDNYGYTF. The V call is TRBV6-2 or TRBV6-3, the J call TRBJ1-2, with a tentative D call TRBD1 (5 bases). Germline V gives CDR1 MNHEY, CDR2 SVGEGT. V shed 5 bases and J shed 2 bases, with 6 bases lying between them. The CDR3 sequence is 12 residues long.

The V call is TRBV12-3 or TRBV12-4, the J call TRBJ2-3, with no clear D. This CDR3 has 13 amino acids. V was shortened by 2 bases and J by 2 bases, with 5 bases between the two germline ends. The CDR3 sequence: CASSLSLTDTQYF. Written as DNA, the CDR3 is TGTGCCAGCAGTTTAAGCCTCACAGATACGCAGTATTTT.

In DNA form, the CDR3 reads TGTGCCTGGAGGGGGGGGACAGCTAACACAGATACGCAGTATTTT. It is translated as CAWRGGTANTDTQYF. The V call is TRBV30, the J call TRBJ2-3; D may match TRBD1 or TRBD2 (7 bases each). The germline gives CDR1 GTSNPN, CDR2 SVGIG (reference sequence). V was cut by 3 bases and J by 2 bases, with 15 bases left in between. The CDR3 length is 15 residues.

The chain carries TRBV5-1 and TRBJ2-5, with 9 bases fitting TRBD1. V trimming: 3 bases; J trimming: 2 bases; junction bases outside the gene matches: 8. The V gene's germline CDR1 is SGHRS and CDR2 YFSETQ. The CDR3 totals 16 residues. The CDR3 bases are TGCGCCAGCAGCTCACCGACAGGGGGAGGTCAAGAGACCCAGTACTTC. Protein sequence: CASSSPTGGGQETQYF.

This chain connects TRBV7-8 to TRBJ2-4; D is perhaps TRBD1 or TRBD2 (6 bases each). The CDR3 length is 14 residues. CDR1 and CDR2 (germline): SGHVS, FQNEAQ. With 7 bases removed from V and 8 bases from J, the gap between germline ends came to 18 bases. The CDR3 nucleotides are TGTGCCAGCACCGCCGGGGGCGTTGGGGACATTCAGTACTTC. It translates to CASTAGGVGDIQYF.

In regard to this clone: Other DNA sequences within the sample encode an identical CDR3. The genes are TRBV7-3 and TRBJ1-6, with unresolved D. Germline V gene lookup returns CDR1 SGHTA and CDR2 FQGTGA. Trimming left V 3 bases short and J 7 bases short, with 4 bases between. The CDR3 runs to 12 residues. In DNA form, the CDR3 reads TGTGCCAGCAGCTTGGGAAATTCACCCCTCCACTTT. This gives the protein CASSLGNSPLHF.

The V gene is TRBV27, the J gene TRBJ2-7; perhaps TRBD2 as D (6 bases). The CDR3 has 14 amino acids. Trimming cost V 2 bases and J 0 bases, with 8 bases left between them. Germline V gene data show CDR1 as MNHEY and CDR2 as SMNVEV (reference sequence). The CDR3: CASSLGGNSYEQYF. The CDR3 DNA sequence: TGTGCCAGCAGTTTAGGGGGGAACTCCTACGAGCAGTACTTC.

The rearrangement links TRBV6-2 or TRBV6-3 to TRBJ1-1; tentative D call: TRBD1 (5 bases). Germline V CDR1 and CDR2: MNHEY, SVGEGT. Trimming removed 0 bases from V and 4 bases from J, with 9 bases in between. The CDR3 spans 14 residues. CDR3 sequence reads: CASSYSGGTTEAFF. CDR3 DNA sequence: TGTGCCAGCAGTTACTCGGGGGGAACCACTGAAGCTTTCTTT.

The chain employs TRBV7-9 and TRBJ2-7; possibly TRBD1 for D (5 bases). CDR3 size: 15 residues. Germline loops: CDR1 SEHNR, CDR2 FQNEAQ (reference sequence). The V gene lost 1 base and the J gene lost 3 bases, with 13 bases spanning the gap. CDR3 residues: CASSLGQGNYYEQYF. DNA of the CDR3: TGTGCCAGCAGCTTAGGGCAGGGTAACTACTACGAGCAGTACTTC.

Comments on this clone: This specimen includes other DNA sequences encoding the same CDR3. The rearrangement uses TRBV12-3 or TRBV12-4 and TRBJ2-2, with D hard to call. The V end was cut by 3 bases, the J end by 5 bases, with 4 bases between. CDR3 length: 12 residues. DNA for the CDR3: TGTGCCAGCAGTTTCGGAACCGGGGAGCTGTTTTTT. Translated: CASSFGTGELFF.

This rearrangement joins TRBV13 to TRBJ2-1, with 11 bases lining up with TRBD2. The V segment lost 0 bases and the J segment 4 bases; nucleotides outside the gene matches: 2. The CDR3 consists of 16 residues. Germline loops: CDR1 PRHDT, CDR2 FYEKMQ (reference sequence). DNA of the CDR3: TGTGCCAGCAGCTTAGGGGCTAGCGGGGGGTACAATGAGCAGTTCTTC. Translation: CASSLGASGGYNEQFF.

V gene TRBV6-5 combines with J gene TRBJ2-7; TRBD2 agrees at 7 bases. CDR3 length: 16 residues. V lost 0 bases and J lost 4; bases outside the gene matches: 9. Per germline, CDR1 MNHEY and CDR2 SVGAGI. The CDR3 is CASSYSERGLLYEQYF. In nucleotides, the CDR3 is TGTGCCAGCAGTTACTCTGAGCGGGGCCTACTGTACGAGCAGTACTTC.

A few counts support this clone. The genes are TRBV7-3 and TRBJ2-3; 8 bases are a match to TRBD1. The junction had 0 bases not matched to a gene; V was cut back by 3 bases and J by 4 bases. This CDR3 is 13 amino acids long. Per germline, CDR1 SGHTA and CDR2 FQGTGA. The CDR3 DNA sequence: TGTGCCAGCAGCTTGGACAGGGCAGATACGCAGTATTTT. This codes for CASSLDRADTQYF.

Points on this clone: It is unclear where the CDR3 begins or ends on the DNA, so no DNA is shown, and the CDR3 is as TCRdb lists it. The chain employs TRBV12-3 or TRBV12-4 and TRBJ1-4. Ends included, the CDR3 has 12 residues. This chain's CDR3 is CASSFFGEKLFF.

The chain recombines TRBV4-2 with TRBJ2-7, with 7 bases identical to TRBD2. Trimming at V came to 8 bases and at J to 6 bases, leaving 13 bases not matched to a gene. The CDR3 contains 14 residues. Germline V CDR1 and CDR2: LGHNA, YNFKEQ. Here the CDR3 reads CASVPQAGVPEQYF. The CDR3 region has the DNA TGTGCCAGCGTCCCCCAGGCGGGGGTCCCCGAGCAGTACTTC.

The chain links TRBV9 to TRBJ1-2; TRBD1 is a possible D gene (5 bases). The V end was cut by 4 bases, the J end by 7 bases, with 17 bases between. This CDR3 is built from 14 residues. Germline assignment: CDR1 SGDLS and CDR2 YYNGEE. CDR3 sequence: CASSLGGGNAGYTF. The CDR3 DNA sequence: TGTGCCAGCAGCCTTGGGGGGGGAAATGCTGGCTACACCTTC.

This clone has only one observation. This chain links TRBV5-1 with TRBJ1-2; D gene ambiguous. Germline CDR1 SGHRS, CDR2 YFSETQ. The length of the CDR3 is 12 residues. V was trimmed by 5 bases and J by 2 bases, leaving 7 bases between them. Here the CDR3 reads CASSGVNYGYTF. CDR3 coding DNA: TGCGCCAGCAGTGGGGTCAACTATGGCTACACCTTC.

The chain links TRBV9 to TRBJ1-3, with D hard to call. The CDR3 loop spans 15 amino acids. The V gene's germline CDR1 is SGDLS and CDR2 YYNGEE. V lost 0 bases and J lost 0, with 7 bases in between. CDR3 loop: CASSVDVSSGNTIYF. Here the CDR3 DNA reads TGTGCCAGCAGCGTAGACGTTAGCTCTGGAAACACCATATATTTT. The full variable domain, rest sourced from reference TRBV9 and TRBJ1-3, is DSGVTQTPKHLITATGQRVTLRCSPRSGDLSVYWYQQSLDQGLQFLIQYYNGEERAKGNILERFSAQQFPDLHSELNLSSLELGDSALYFCASSVDVSSGNTIYFGEGSWLTVV.